The source of this T cell receptor (beta chain) is a study of CD8 T cells in Susac syndrome. TEMRA cells were FACS-enriched, unlike CD8+ and CD4+ T cells, which were negatively isolated. Reverse transcription used about 0.5 to 1 ug RNA and random hexamers. Amplification of the TCR beta CDR3 was carried out by immunoSEQ multiplex PCR, which spanned a total of 54 Vbeta and 13 Jbeta segments. MiXCR, applied by TCRdb to the immunoSEQ multiplex PCR reads, yields one record per CDR3 protein. The sample holds about 94,000 distinct CDR3 sequences, around 94% seen once. Germline V CDR1 and CDR2: MNHEY, SMNVEV (reference sequence). V was cut by 3 bases and J by 7 bases, with 13 bases left in between. The CDR3 consists of 14 residues.

The sample was CD4+ T cells from PBMCs. J is TRBJ2-4 and V is TRBV27; weak D call: TRBD1 (5 bases). This receptor was taken from a human donor with Susac syndrome. The CDR3 nucleotides are TGTGCCAGCAGTTTCGACATAGGGGATAACATTCAGTACTTC. It encodes CASSFDIGDNIQYF.